These 19 T cell receptor beta chains were all obtained from the same sample, sequenced in a study of regulatory T cells in long-lasting Graves disease. Time point noted: newly diagnosed GD, antithyroid drugs for less than 3 months. Generation of the TCR library employed RNA extracted from PBMCs. Construction of TCR beta libraries relied on iRepertoire HTBI primers and on Arm-PCR targeting CDR3 regions. Via MiXCR, TCRdb re-called the multiplex PCR reads, giving one row per CDR3 protein. This sample yields some 410,000 distinct CDR3 sequences, of which approximately 16% are seen a single time; around 10% belongs to the top ten. This sample was shared with a second study, whose subject was T cells in Graves' hyperthyroidism and ophthalmopathy.

Sequencing used peripheral blood mononuclear cells (PBMCs), obtained at new diagnosis, from a patient treated with antithyroid drugs. The receptors come from a woman aged 30 to 39 with Graves disease.

This clonotype was seen more than once but under ten times. The rearrangement joins TRBV19 to TRBJ1-1, with 8 positions matching TRBD1. Germline V lookup: CDR1 LNHDA, CDR2 SQIVND (reference sequence). CDR3 length: 16 amino acids. J lost 5 bases, V lost 7 bases, and 15 bases had no gene match. DNA of the CDR3: TGTGCCAGTACCCTAAGACAGGGGTTCGGGTCTACTGAAGCTTTCTTT. Encoded protein: CASTLRQGFGSTEAFF.

This clonotype appeared a few times. V usage is TRBV5-6 and J usage is TRBJ2-7; 9 bases align to TRBD1. Germline CDR1 and CDR2: SGHDT and YYEEEE. V shed 2 bases and J 3 bases; nucleotides not matched to a gene: 3. The CDR3 length is 14 residues. The CDR3, as DNA: TGTGCCAGCAGCTTTCTGGACAGGGGCTACGAGCAGTACTTC. Translation gives CASSFLDRGYEQYF.

This clonotype was seen only a few times. A much larger clone differs by one base, so this may be a read error. The V call is TRBV3-1, the J call TRBJ2-5; 7 bases agree with TRBD1. The CDR3 covers 14 residues. The germline V gene encodes CDR1 LGHDT and CDR2 YNNKEL (reference sequence). CDR3 in amino acids: CAGSHPGQQETQYF. CDR3 DNA sequence: TGTGCCGGCAGCCATCCGGGACAGCAAGAGACCCAGTACTTC.

The sample holds many counts of this clonotype. The chain recombines TRBV7-3 with TRBJ2-5; 10 positions match TRBD2. V lost 5 bases to trimming and J lost 4 bases; unmatched junction nucleotides: 7. There are 15 residues in the CDR3. Germline lookup yields CDR1 SGHTA and CDR2 FQGTGA. In nucleotides, the CDR3 is TGTGCCAGCAGCCCTACTAGCGGGGCTTTAGAGACCCAGTACTTC. Encoded protein: CASSPTSGALETQYF.

The chain uses TRBV30 and TRBJ2-6; weak D call: TRBD1 (6 bases). This CDR3 region has 14 residues. The V gene's germline CDR1 is GTSNPN and CDR2 SVGIG (reference sequence). With 2 bases removed from V and 4 bases from J, the gap between germline ends came to 9 bases. DNA of the CDR3: TGTGCCTGGAGTAGGGGGTGGGGGGCCAACGTCCTGACTTTC. It yields the protein CAWSRGWGANVLTF.

V and J are TRBV4-3 and TRBJ1-2, with D unclear. Germline V gene sequence: CDR1 LGHNA, CDR2 YSLEER. V lost 0 bases and J lost 2, with 10 bases in between. The CDR3 spans 15 residues. The CDR3 protein is CASSQDSGANYGYTF. The CDR3, as DNA: TGCGCCAGCAGCCAAGATTCGGGAGCGAACTATGGCTACACCTTC.

V and J are TRBV6-1 and TRBJ2-4, with 7 nucleotides matching TRBD1. The V segment lost 10 bases and the J segment 4 bases; nucleotides outside the gene matches: 4. The germline gives CDR1 MNHNS, CDR2 SASEGT. This CDR3 contains 12 residues. The CDR3 reads CATGTVKNIQYF. In DNA, the CDR3 is TGTGCCACCGGGACAGTTAAAAACATTCAGTACTTC.

This clonotype was picked up many times. This chain links TRBV14 with TRBJ2-1, with D perhaps TRBD2 (6 bases). CDR1 SGHDN and CDR2 FVKESK come from the germline V gene. The length of the CDR3 is 13 residues. The V and J ends lost 4 bases and 8 bases respectively, with 12 bases between them. In DNA form, the CDR3 reads TGTGCCAGCAGCCCCACGAGCGGGTATGAGCAGTTCTTC. Its protein is CASSPTSGYEQFF.

This clonotype was detected a few times. The rearrangement links TRBV19 to TRBJ2-2, with D perhaps TRBD1 (5 bases). Germline values: CDR1 LNHDA, CDR2 SQIVND (reference sequence). The CDR3 extends over 15 amino acids. V was clipped by 2 bases and J by 1 base, with 8 bases between them. In DNA form, the CDR3 reads TGTGCCAGTAGTATACAGGGTAGGAACACCGGGGAGCTGTTTTTT. Protein sequence: CASSIQGRNTGELFF.

In the case of this clonotype: An end of the junction differs from the germline gene, which may be a read error. The chain has TRBV5-1 and TRBJ1-2, with unresolved D. CDR1 is SGHRS, CDR2 YFSETQ, per germline. The CDR3 contains 13 residues. The CDR3 region is CASSLSDNYGSTF. CDR3 sequence (DNA): TGTGCCAGCAGCTTGTCAGACAACTATGGCTCCACCTTC. Full variable domain (rest looked up from reference TRBV5-1 and TRBJ1-2): KAGVTQTPRYLIKTRGQQVTLSCSPISGHRSVSWYQQTPGQGLQFLFEYFSETQRNKGNFPGRFSGRQFSNSRSEMNVSTLELGDSALYLCASSLSDNYGSTFGSGTRLTVV.

This clonotype was seen at least ten times. The V and J genes are TRBV7-9 and TRBJ2-5; 8 nucleotides line up with TRBD2. The CDR3 runs to 17 residues. CDR1 and CDR2 (germline): SEHNR, FQNEAQ (reference sequence). With 0 bases clipped from V and 5 bases from J, the junction kept 11 bases outside the gene matches. CDR3 DNA: TGTGCCAGCAGCTTAGCATCGACTAGCGATTCGGTGGAGACCCAGTACTTC. It yields the protein CASSLASTSDSVETQYF.

Points on this clonotype: A far larger clone is only one base removed, so a read error is likely. The V call is TRBV11-1, the J call TRBJ2-3; D call uncertain. V lost 3 bases and J 2 bases, leaving 3 bases between the germline ends. Per the germline V gene, CDR1 is SGHAT and CDR2 is FQDESV (reference sequence). There are 12 residues in the CDR3. The DNA for the CDR3 is TGTGCCAGCAGCTTTATCACAGATACGCAGTATTTT. This gives the protein CASSFITDTQYF.

A few counts support this clonotype. This chain links TRBV9 with TRBJ2-7, with a tentative D call TRBD1 (6 bases). Germline CDR1 SGDLS, CDR2 YYNGEE. The CDR3 loop spans 14 amino acids. The germline V and J ends were trimmed by 6 bases and 2 bases, with 15 bases remaining between them. CDR3 coding DNA: TGTGCCAGCACCCCAACGGACAGTCCCTACGAGCAGTACTTC. Translation: CASTPTDSPYEQYF.

This clonotype was counted many times. The rearrangement uses TRBV7-2 and TRBJ2-5, with 8 bases identical to TRBD2. The V gene's germline CDR1 is SGHTA and CDR2 FQGNSA. This CDR3 region has 17 residues. After removal of 1 base from V and 5 bases from J, the junction contained 12 bases not matched to a gene. CDR3 in amino acids: CASSLDLARVAGETQYF. The CDR3 DNA reads TGTGCCAGCAGCTTAGATTTAGCCAGGGTAGCGGGGGAGACCCAGTACTTC. Based on the CDR3 plus reference TRBV7-2 and TRBJ2-5, the full variable domain is GAGVSQSPSNKVTEKGKDVELRCDPISGHTALYWYRQSLGQGLEFLIYFQGNSAPDKSGLPSDRFSAERTGGSVSTLTIQRTQQEDSAVYLCASSLDLARVAGETQYFGPGTRLLVL.

This clonotype occurred a few times. This chain uses TRBV24-1 with TRBJ2-1, with D unresolved. The CDR3 is 14 residues long. Germline V gene data show CDR1 as KGHDR and CDR2 as SFDVKD. Trimming took 0 bases from V and 9 from J, leaving 11 bases between them. The CDR3 loop is CATSDLTDNPEQFF. The CDR3, as DNA: TGTGCCACCAGTGATTTGACAGATAACCCTGAGCAGTTCTTC.

The chain joins TRBV7-9 to TRBJ2-3; the D gene is possibly TRBD1 (5 bases). Between the trimmed V and J ends, which lost 10 bases and 4 bases, there was a span of 15 bases. The CDR3 spans 13 residues. Germline V gene data show CDR1 as SEHNR and CDR2 as FQNEAQ (reference sequence). The CDR3 loop is CAIQGQGADTQYF. The CDR3 nucleotides read TGTGCCATCCAGGGCCAAGGGGCAGATACGCAGTATTTT.

This clonotype was recorded many times. The rearrangement links TRBV12-3 or TRBV12-4 to TRBJ1-4; a possible D gene is TRBD1 (6 bases). The CDR3 has 14 amino acids. The germline V and J ends were trimmed by 3 bases and 7 bases, with 12 bases remaining between them. CDR3 protein: CASSFGQGSEKLFF. The CDR3 DNA reads as TGTGCCAGCAGTTTCGGCCAGGGGAGTGAAAAACTGTTTTTT.

The rearrangement joins TRBV20-1 to TRBJ2-1; TRBD1 agrees at 8 bases. V trimming: 7 bases; J trimming: 5 bases; junction bases outside the gene matches: 4. Germline CDR1 and CDR2: DFQATT and SNEGSKA (reference sequence). The length of the CDR3 is 12 residues. The DNA for the CDR3 is TGCAGTGGCAAGACAGGGGACAATGAGCAGTTCTTC. Translated, it gives CSGKTGDNEQFF.

A few counts support this clonotype. The chain couples TRBV4-1 to TRBJ2-1, with D possibly called TRBD1 or TRBD2 (5 bases each). CDR1 is MGHRA and CDR2 is YSYEKL in the germline V gene. The CDR3 spans 18 residues. The ends were cut back, 3 bases at V and 4 bases at J, with 22 bases in the middle. CDR3 region: CASSHKGRSRGSYNEQFF. The CDR3 coding sequence is TGCGCCAGCAGCCATAAGGGACGGTCTCGCGGGTCGTACAATGAGCAGTTCTTC.